Listed below are T cell receptor beta chains from one sample, sequenced in a study of blood T cell repertoires in COVID-19. Sequenced by immunoSEQ multiplex PCR; TCRdb stores in-frame clones only, minus some. The data hold fewer than 350,000 clones, with around nine tenths observed a single time. Specimen: PBMCs or T cells enriched from blood (not recorded which). Receptors originate from a woman in her forties who had recovered from COVID-19. Each CDR3 is given with its conserved first and last residue. Fields, in order: clone size, J gene, V gene, D gene, CDR3 protein, CDR3 DNA. A D gene is named only where the DNA matches it firmly. Size is omitted from some rows. Given values are once, few, many or a class for expanded clones.

clone size: -; J gene: TRBJ2-7; V gene: TRBV27; D gene: -; CDR3 protein: CASSYGDPGSYEQYF; CDR3 DNA: TGTGCCAGCAGTTATGGGGATCCGGGGTCCTACGAGCAGTACTTC
clone size: -; J gene: TRBJ1-2; V gene: TRBV21-1; D gene: -; CDR3 protein: CASSRVRGNNYGYTF; CDR3 DNA: TGTGCCAGCAGCAGGGTCAGGGGGAATAACTATGGCTACACCTTC
clone size: -; J gene: TRBJ2-5; V gene: TRBV18; D gene: -; CDR3 protein: CASSPRGVETQYF; CDR3 DNA: TGTGCCAGCTCACCGCGAGGAGTGGAGACCCAGTACTTC
clone size: -; J gene: TRBJ2-4; V gene: TRBV25-1; D gene: -; CDR3 protein: CASTPKEPEFQNIQYF; CDR3 DNA: TGTGCCAGCACCCCAAAGGAGCCTGAGTTCCAAAACATTCAGTACTTC
clone size: -; J gene: TRBJ2-1; V gene: TRBV7-2; D gene: -; CDR3 protein: CASSLASSSDEQFF; CDR3 DNA: TGTGCCAGCAGCTTAGCGTCCTCTAGCGATGAGCAGTTCTTC
clone size: -; J gene: TRBJ2-7; V gene: TRBV6-5; D gene: TRBD1; CDR3 protein: CASSTGGSYEQYF; CDR3 DNA: TGTGCCAGCAGTACAGGGGGCTCCTACGAGCAGTACTTC
clone size: -; J gene: TRBJ1-3; V gene: TRBV6-5; D gene: -; CDR3 protein: CASSYTVNSGNTIYF; CDR3 DNA: TGTGCCAGCAGTTACACAGTAAACTCTGGAAACACCATATATTTT
clone size: few; J gene: TRBJ2-1; V gene: TRBV10-1; D gene: TRBD2; CDR3 protein: CASSASGRYNEQFF; CDR3 DNA: TGCGCCAGCAGCGCTAGCGGCCGATACAATGAGCAGTTCTTC
clone size: -; J gene: TRBJ1-1; V gene: TRBV18; D gene: TRBD1; CDR3 protein: CASSLGQVGGEAFF; CDR3 DNA: TGTGCCAGCTCACTGGGACAGGTCGGGGGTGAAGCTTTCTTT
clone size: -; J gene: TRBJ1-6; V gene: TRBV28; D gene: -; CDR3 protein: CASSSGPVQPLHF; CDR3 DNA: TGTGCCAGCAGTTCAGGGCCAGTTCAACCCCTCCACTTT
clone size: -; J gene: TRBJ2-7; V gene: TRBV6-9; D gene: -; CDR3 protein: CASSFRARAGAPYEQYF; CDR3 DNA: TGTGCCAGCAGTTTCAGGGCGCGGGCAGGGGCGCCCTACGAGCAGTACTTC
clone size: -; J gene: TRBJ2-3; V gene: TRBV7-9; D gene: TRBD1; CDR3 protein: CAGRDRGLLSDTQYF; CDR3 DNA: TGTGCCGGCCGGGACAGGGGGCTTCTTTCGGATACGCAGTATTTT
clone size: -; J gene: TRBJ2-6; V gene: TRBV27; D gene: -; CDR3 protein: CASSSGGSGANVLTF; CDR3 DNA: TGTGCCAGCAGTTCCGGGGGTTCTGGGGCCAACGTCCTGACTTTC
clone size: once; J gene: TRBJ1-1; V gene: TRBV28; D gene: -; CDR3 protein: CASKGSRGMNTEAFF; CDR3 DNA: TGTGCCAGCAAAGGCTCGCGCGGGATGAACACTGAAGCTTTCTTT
clone size: -; J gene: TRBJ2-7; V gene: TRBV9; D gene: TRBD2; CDR3 protein: CASSVPRRGAGPYEQYF; CDR3 DNA: TGTGCCAGCAGCGTACCCCGGAGGGGAGCGGGGCCCTACGAGCAGTACTTC
clone size: -; J gene: TRBJ2-7; V gene: TRBV6-2/TRBV6-3; D gene: TRBD2; CDR3 protein: CASRPSGRGGYEQYF; CDR3 DNA: TGTGCCAGCAGACCTAGCGGGAGAGGAGGGTACGAGCAGTACTTC
clone size: -; J gene: TRBJ2-7; V gene: TRBV25-1; D gene: -; CDR3 protein: CASHSPGTDSYEQYF; CDR3 DNA: TGTGCCAGCCATTCCCCGGGGACTGACTCCTACGAGCAGTACTTC
clone size: -; J gene: TRBJ2-2; V gene: TRBV19; D gene: TRBD2; CDR3 protein: CASSILAANTGELFF; CDR3 DNA: TGTGCCAGTAGTATTCTAGCGGCGAACACCGGGGAGCTGTTTTTT
clone size: -; J gene: TRBJ1-2; V gene: TRBV7-9; D gene: TRBD1; CDR3 protein: CASSLGWDRNDGYTF; CDR3 DNA: TGTGCCAGCAGCTTAGGATGGGACAGAAACGATGGCTACACCTTC
clone size: many; J gene: TRBJ1-6; V gene: TRBV10-3; D gene: -; CDR3 protein: CAIRTALDNSPLHF; CDR3 DNA: TGTGCCATCCGGACAGCTCTTGATAATTCACCCCTCCACTTT
clone size: -; J gene: TRBJ2-5; V gene: TRBV7-2; D gene: -; CDR3 protein: CASSSLRGGAETQYF; CDR3 DNA: TGTGCCAGCAGCTCCCTAAGGGGGGGGGCAGAGACCCAGTACTTC
clone size: -; J gene: TRBJ2-1; V gene: TRBV30; D gene: TRBD2; CDR3 protein: CAWIVAGRSYNEQFF; CDR3 DNA: TGTGCCTGGATCGTAGCGGGTCGGTCCTACAATGAGCAGTTCTTC